Presented here are 4 T cell receptor beta chains from one specimen sequenced in a study of blood T cell repertoires in COVID-19. The protocol was immunoSEQ multiplex PCR, while the TCRdb copy is restricted to in-frame clones and leaves out a portion. The sample comprises about 100,000 clones, about 80% of which are singletons, and less than 5% rests with the top ten. What was sequenced was peripheral blood. The receptors stem from a human donor in a cohort sampled during active COVID-19.

The V gene is TRBV7-3, the J gene TRBJ1-1; D is uncertain. CDR1 is SGHTA and CDR2 is FQGTGA in the germline V gene. There are 13 residues in the CDR3. Trimming pared 5 bases from V and 0 bases from J, leaving 7 bases between. This chain's CDR3 is CASSAYMNTEAFF. The CDR3 nucleotides read TGTGCCAGCAGCGCCTATATGAACACTGAAGCTTTCTTT.

This chain's CDR3 is CASSPGLAGGIYEQFF. CDR3 coding DNA: TGTGCCAGCAGCCCAGGACTAGCGGGGGGGATTTATGAGCAGTTCTTC. The chain combines TRBV28 with TRBJ2-1; 15 nucleotides match TRBD2. The CDR3 has 16 amino acids. Germline CDR1 is MDHEN and CDR2 is SYDVKM. After removal of 6 bases from V and 8 bases from J, the junction contained 8 bases not matched to a gene.

This clone has just one count. This chain uses TRBV7-2 with TRBJ2-2; perhaps TRBD1 as D (6 bases). The CDR3 sequence is 14 residues long. From germline, CDR1 is SGHTA and CDR2 FQGNSA. The V end was cut by 6 bases, the J end by 4 bases, with 12 bases between. Written as DNA, the CDR3 is TGTGCCAGCAGACAAACAGGGATCACCGGGGAGCTGTTTTTT. Its protein product is CASRQTGITGELFF.

The chain employs TRBV3-1 (or the pseudogene TRBV3-2) and TRBJ2-7, with D perhaps TRBD1 (6 bases). The germline V and J ends were trimmed by 0 bases and 0 bases, with 15 bases remaining between them. The germline V gene encodes CDR1 LGHDT and CDR2 YNNKEL (reference sequence). CDR3 size: 17 residues. The CDR3 loop reads CASSQDSWDTRSYEQYF. DNA of the CDR3: TGTGCCAGCAGCCAAGATAGTTGGGACACCCGCTCCTACGAGCAGTACTTC.